Listed here are 29 T cell receptor beta chains from one sample, sequenced in a study of OX40 agonist ivuxolimab in advanced cancers. The protocol was immunoSEQ multiplex PCR, while the TCRdb copy is restricted to in-frame clones and leaves out a portion. The repertoire holds tens of thousands of clones, with 80% to 85% as singletons. Sequenced material: CD4+ or CD8+ T cells sorted from blood, taken in a trial of the OX40 agonist ivuxolimab. These receptors originate from an adult with an advanced solid tumor such as melanoma, head and neck, liver or kidney cancer.

The chain joins TRBV9 to TRBJ2-2, with D possibly being TRBD2 (6 bases). From germline, CDR1 is SGDLS and CDR2 YYNGEE. This CDR3 comprises 15 residues. The V end was cut by 3 bases, the J end by 7 bases, with 16 bases between. Here the CDR3 reads CASSARTTQDGELFF. CDR3 bases: TGTGCCAGCAGCGCCCGGACTACACAAGACGGGGAGCTGTTTTTT.

This clone appeared once. The gene calls are TRBV7-9 and TRBJ1-2, with D possibly matching TRBD1 (6 bases). This CDR3 is built from 16 residues. V gave up 4 bases and J gave up 4 bases, with 19 bases separating them. Per germline, CDR1 SEHNR and CDR2 FQNEAQ (reference sequence). CDR3 sequence (DNA): TGTGCCAGCAGCTCCCCGACGAGAGGGGGTGGCTATGGCTACACCTTC. It is translated as CASSSPTRGGGYGYTF.

This chain links TRBV19 with TRBJ1-5; a weak D match, TRBD1 (5 bases). This CDR3 comprises 18 residues. The V gene lost 3 bases and the J gene lost 0 bases, with 18 bases spanning the gap. Germline CDR1 reads LNHDA; CDR2 reads SQIVND (reference sequence). The chain's CDR3 is CASSIHVQGFYSNQPQHF. In DNA, the CDR3 is TGTGCCAGTAGTATCCATGTTCAGGGATTCTATAGCAATCAGCCCCAGCATTTT.

V is TRBV29-1 and J is TRBJ1-6; 8 bases map to TRBD1. Germline trimming cut 4 bases from V and 8 bases from J; bases unmatched to any gene: 10. CDR1 SQVTM and CDR2 ANQGSEA come from the germline V gene. The CDR3 loop spans 15 amino acids. The CDR3 loop is CSVVDREKIDSPLHF. The CDR3, as DNA: TGCAGCGTTGTGGACAGGGAAAAGATTGATTCACCCCTCCACTTT.

The chain links TRBV4-1 to TRBJ2-7; 10 nucleotides agree with TRBD2. The CDR3 has 15 residues. Looked up from germline, CDR1 is MGHRA and CDR2 is YSYEKL. V gave up 4 bases and J gave up 3 bases; unmatched junction bases: 6. Here the CDR3 reads CASSPGLAAGYEQYF. The CDR3 bases are TGCGCCAGCAGCCCAGGACTAGCGGCCGGCTACGAGCAGTACTTC.

The DNA of the CDR3 is TGTGCCAGCAGAGGTCCCACGCGTCCCGAGCAGTACTTC. Its translation is CASRGPTRPEQYF. The V call is TRBV28, the J call TRBJ2-7; D is unclear. The CDR3 sequence is 13 residues long. Germline V CDR1 and CDR2: MDHEN, SYDVKM. The V end lost 6 bases, the J end lost 6 bases, and 15 bases lay between the germline ends.

The CDR3 reads CASSLSWSGDTDTQYF. The CDR3 coding sequence is TGTGCCAGCAGTTTATCATGGAGCGGGGACACAGATACGCAGTATTTT. This rearrangement joins TRBV28 to TRBJ2-3; TRBD2 matches 7 bases. Unmatched junction bases numbered 6, after V lost 1 base and J lost 2 bases. Germline assignment: CDR1 MDHEN and CDR2 SYDVKM. The CDR3 is made up of 16 amino acids.

This rearrangement joins TRBV7-9 to TRBJ2-1, with 8 positions matching TRBD2. CDR3 length: 15 residues. V gave up 6 bases and J gave up 0 bases; unmatched junction bases: 4. Per the germline V gene, CDR1 is SEHNR and CDR2 is FQNEAQ (reference sequence). CDR3 DNA: TGTGCCAGCAGTCCAAGCGGGAGCTCCTACAATGAGCAGTTCTTC. Translating gives CASSPSGSSYNEQFF.

This chain joins TRBV7-9 and TRBJ2-4; a possible D gene is TRBD1 (6 bases). The germline gives CDR1 SEHNR, CDR2 FQNEAQ (reference sequence). CDR3 size: 15 residues. V was shortened by 5 bases and J by 0 bases, with 11 bases between the two germline ends. CDR3 in amino acids: CASSRTVIAKNIQYF. Written as DNA, the CDR3 is TGTGCCAGCAGCCGGACAGTCATAGCCAAAAACATTCAGTACTTC.

J is TRBJ2-1 and V is TRBV29-1, with a possible D match to TRBD2 (6 bases). Germline CDR1 is SQVTM and CDR2 is ANQGSEA. Trimming left V 6 bases short and J 4 bases short, with 22 bases between. This CDR3 comprises 16 residues. The CDR3 sequence is CSVASGSVRGYNEQFF. CDR3 DNA: TGCAGCGTCGCGAGCGGGTCGGTGCGGGGATACAATGAGCAGTTCTTC.

The chain couples TRBV7-9 to TRBJ2-2, with 8 bases aligning to TRBD2. The germline CDR1 and CDR2 sequences are SEHNR and FQNEAQ (reference sequence). The CDR3 contains 16 residues. After removal of 7 bases from V and 6 bases from J, the junction contained 13 bases not matched to a gene. The CDR3 is CASTSLRAGGAGELFF. The CDR3 DNA follows: TGTGCCAGCACCTCCTTGAGGGCGGGGGGAGCCGGGGAGCTGTTTTTT.

V gene TRBV30 combines with J gene TRBJ1-1, with D tentatively TRBD1 (5 bases). CDR3 length: 12 residues. Trimming stripped 4 bases from V and 6 bases from J, with 12 bases between. Germline-derived CDR1 and CDR2 are GTSNPN and SVGIG (reference sequence). Here the CDR3 reads CAWTHSTAEAFF. The CDR3 DNA reads TGTGCCTGGACCCACTCGACAGCTGAAGCTTTCTTT.

The rearrangement joins TRBV15 to TRBJ2-5, with 8 positions matching TRBD1. The J segment lost 5 bases and the V segment lost 1 base, leaving 6 bases of the junction unmatched. The CDR3 sequence is 15 residues long. CDR1 and CDR2 (germline): LNHNV, YYDKDF (reference sequence). The CDR3: CATSRGDRTRETQYF. In nucleotides, the CDR3 is TGTGCCACCAGCAGAGGGGACAGGACGAGGGAGACCCAGTACTTC.

The chain is built from TRBV9 and TRBJ2-1; 9 nucleotides line up with TRBD2. This CDR3 has 16 residues. The germline V gene has CDR1 SGDLS and CDR2 YYNGEE. V was clipped by 7 bases and J by 6 bases; unmatched bases: 14. CDR3 DNA sequence: TGTGCCAGCGGAGTGTTAGCGGGAGTGTCTTTCAATGAGCAGTTCTTC. This gives the protein CASGVLAGVSFNEQFF.

This clone has just one count. The chain recombines TRBV13 with TRBJ1-1, with TRBD1 matching 12 bases. V was clipped by 5 bases and J by 0 bases; unmatched bases: 4. The CDR3 extends over 16 amino acids. CDR1 and CDR2 from the germline V gene are PRHDT and FYEKMQ (reference sequence). CDR3 sequence: CASSPGTGGMNTEAFF. As DNA, the CDR3 is TGTGCCAGCAGCCCCGGGACAGGGGGCATGAACACTGAAGCTTTCTTT.

In this sample, this clone turned up a few times. CDR3 in amino acids: CASTRTSGSYEQYF. CDR3 coding DNA: TGTGCCAGCACCCGGACTAGCGGGAGCTACGAGCAGTACTTC. The rearrangement joins TRBV9 to TRBJ2-7; 13 nucleotides line up with TRBD2. In germline, CDR1 is SGDLS, CDR2 YYNGEE. The CDR3 runs to 14 residues. Trimming cost V 6 bases and J 3 bases; bases outside gene matches: 3.

This chain joins TRBV4-1 and TRBJ1-1; D remains ambiguous. CDR3 length: 15 residues. Per the germline V gene, CDR1 is MGHRA and CDR2 is YSYEKL. The V end lost 5 bases, the J end lost 7 bases, and 20 bases lay between the germline ends. CDR3 sequence (DNA): TGCGCCAGCAGCACCTCCGGCGTCACTTACCGTGAAGCTTTCTTT. Protein: CASSTSGVTYREAFF.

This rearrangement joins TRBV29-1 to TRBJ2-2; D not resolved. CDR1 and CDR2 from the germline V gene are SQVTM and ANQGSEA. The V end was cut by 3 bases, the J end by 1 base, with 9 bases between. The CDR3 consists of 14 residues. CDR3 residues: CSVEQSRNTGELFF. The CDR3, as DNA: TGCAGCGTTGAGCAGAGCCGGAACACCGGGGAGCTGTTTTTT.

The rearrangement links TRBV5-5 to TRBJ2-7; TRBD2 might be the D (6 bases). V was trimmed by 0 bases and J by 0 bases, leaving 10 bases between them. Per germline, CDR1 SGHKS and CDR2 YYEKEE (reference sequence). CDR3 size: 15 residues. The CDR3: CASSLAAGSSYEQYF. The CDR3 DNA sequence: TGTGCCAGCAGCTTGGCCGCGGGGAGCTCCTACGAGCAGTACTTC.

The sample holds one count of this clone. This chain joins TRBV7-9 and TRBJ2-7, with D hard to call. V was trimmed by 4 bases and J by 3 bases, leaving 4 bases between them. The CDR3 loop spans 11 amino acids. CDR1 and CDR2 from the germline V gene are SEHNR and FQNEAQ (reference sequence). The CDR3 region is CASSYDYEQYF. The CDR3 region has the DNA TGTGCCAGCAGCTATGACTACGAGCAGTACTTC.

To note about this clone: Other DNA sequences in the sample encode the same CDR3. The rearrangement links TRBV6-4 to TRBJ1-1; D gene ambiguous. The CDR3 spans 13 residues. Germline CDR1 reads MRHNA; CDR2 reads SNTAGT. Trimming left V 3 bases short and J 2 bases short, with 7 bases between. CDR3: CASSEIPNTEAFF. The CDR3 DNA follows: TGTGCCAGCAGTGAGATCCCTAACACTGAAGCTTTCTTT.

This CDR3 reads CASTPAGQHYGYTF. The CDR3 bases are TGTGCCAGCACCCCAGCGGGTCAGCATTATGGCTACACCTTC. The chain links TRBV11-3 to TRBJ1-2; no clear D gene. This CDR3 region has 14 residues. Per germline, CDR1 SGHNT and CDR2 YENEEA. V was clipped by 7 bases and J by 5 bases, with 17 bases between them.

V and J are TRBV2 and TRBJ1-3, with 7 bases lining up with TRBD1. Germline values: CDR1 SNHLY, CDR2 FYNNEI. The ends lost 7 bases at V and 6 bases at J; junction bases unmatched: 6. The CDR3 sequence is 13 residues long. CDR3 nucleotides: TGTGCCAGCATTGGACAGGCGTTAAACACCATATATTTT. Its protein is CASIGQALNTIYF.

The DNA for the CDR3 is TGTGCCAGCAGTCTAGCGGGAGGCCACGAGCAGTACTTC. Translated: CASSLAGGHEQYF. The chain combines TRBV28 with TRBJ2-7; TRBD2 matches 11 bases. The germline V gene encodes CDR1 MDHEN and CDR2 SYDVKM. This CDR3 is 13 amino acids long. Trimming removed 5 bases from V and 5 bases from J; junction bases left unmatched: 2.

This clone was seen a single time. V and J are TRBV19 and TRBJ2-6; TRBD1 or TRBD2 may be the D gene (6 bases each). This CDR3 region has 13 residues. Germline lookup yields CDR1 LNHDA and CDR2 SQIVND (reference sequence). Trimming cost V 11 bases and J 4 bases, with 12 bases left between them. The CDR3 sequence: CAGGPGGANVLTF. The CDR3 DNA is TGTGCCGGGGGGCCCGGGGGGGCCAACGTCCTGACTTTC.

This clone came up a few times. The V and J genes are TRBV29-1 and TRBJ2-7; 10 bases align to TRBD2. There are 14 residues in the CDR3. Unmatched junction bases numbered 3, after V lost 2 bases and J lost 2 bases. The germline V gene has CDR1 SQVTM and CDR2 ANQGSEA. The CDR3: CSVETSGAAYEQYF. DNA of the CDR3: TGCAGCGTTGAAACTAGCGGGGCTGCCTACGAGCAGTACTTC.

The V call is TRBV5-1, the J call TRBJ2-7; TRBD2 agrees at 10 bases. Germline CDR1 reads SGHRS; CDR2 reads YFSETQ. Trimming removed 1 base from V and 7 bases from J; junction bases left unmatched: 5. The CDR3 is 14 residues long. The CDR3 region is CASSLSSGGEEQYF. The DNA of the CDR3 is TGCGCCAGCAGCTTGTCTAGCGGGGGAGAAGAGCAGTACTTC.

CDR3 nucleotides: TGCGCCAGCAGCAAGGGGAGCTCCTATAATTCACCCCTCCACTTT. Its protein product is CASSKGSSYNSPLHF. The genes are TRBV5-1 and TRBJ1-6; perhaps TRBD1 as D (5 bases). The length of the CDR3 is 15 residues. Deletions cut 4 bases from V and 0 bases from J, with 8 bases between. CDR1 SGHRS and CDR2 YFSETQ come from the germline V gene. Full variable domain (rest looked up from reference TRBV5-1 and TRBJ1-6): KAGVTQTPRYLIKTRGQQVTLSCSPISGHRSVSWYQQTPGQGLQFLFEYFSETQRNKGNFPGRFSGRQFSNSRSEMNVSTLELGDSALYLCASSKGSSYNSPLHFGNGTRLTVT.

This rearrangement joins TRBV5-1 to TRBJ2-3, with 12 bases fitting TRBD2. The CDR3 sequence is 18 residues long. The ends lost 4 bases at V and 5 bases at J; junction bases unmatched: 14. Germline lookup yields CDR1 SGHRS and CDR2 YFSETQ. CDR3 residues: CASSPIGTSGLSGDTQYF. The DNA for the CDR3 is TGCGCCAGCAGCCCCATCGGGACTAGCGGGCTGAGCGGAGATACGCAGTATTTT.